Below are 14 T cell receptor beta chains sequenced from a single sample in a study of identical twins. TCRdb processed the 5' RACE reads anew with MiXCR; each CDR3 protein has one entry. This table holds 400,000 to 500,000 distinct CDR3 sequences, 14% found once. The sample also formed part of further work on yellow fever vaccine responses in identical twins.

The sample comprised CD4+ T cells sorted from blood. The receptors shown here come from a woman in her late teens or twenties in good health.

This clonotype was seen more than once but under ten times. This chain connects TRBV7-2 to TRBJ2-7; D ambiguous. V was clipped by 1 base and J by 2 bases, with 6 bases between them. The CDR3 covers 13 residues. CDR1 is SGHTA and CDR2 is FQGNSA in the germline V gene. CDR3 in amino acids: CASSLDPTYEQYF. The CDR3 bases are TGTGCCAGCAGCTTAGACCCGACCTACGAGCAGTACTTC.

This clonotype appeared a few times. V gene TRBV4-1 combines with J gene TRBJ2-3; 11 nucleotides align to TRBD1. The germline CDR1 and CDR2 sequences are MGHRA and YSYEKL. The CDR3 length is 16 residues. Trimming cost V 3 bases and J 5 bases; bases outside gene matches: 7. CDR3 protein: CASSHGTGGIGDTQYF. DNA of the CDR3: TGCGCCAGCAGCCACGGGACAGGGGGAATTGGAGATACGCAGTATTTT.

This clonotype appeared a few times. This chain links TRBV29-1 with TRBJ2-1; D uncertain. Looked up from germline, CDR1 is SQVTM and CDR2 is ANQGSEA. CDR3 length equals 13 residues. V dropped 3 bases and J dropped 5 bases, with 11 bases sitting between them. For the CDR3, the DNA is TGCAGCGTTGAGGGGAACTTTAACAATGAGCAGTTCTTC. Residues: CSVEGNFNNEQFF.

The chain recombines TRBV7-2 with TRBJ2-1; 10 bases agree with TRBD1. The V segment lost 3 bases and the J segment 7 bases; nucleotides outside the gene matches: 6. The CDR3 is 15 residues long. Germline CDR1 reads SGHTA; CDR2 reads FQGNSA. CDR3 nucleotide sequence: TGTGCCAGCAGCTTCGGGGGACAGGGGAGGAATGAGCAGTTCTTC. It encodes CASSFGGQGRNEQFF.

The J gene is TRBJ2-2, the V gene TRBV18; TRBD1 agrees at 8 bases. CDR3 length equals 17 residues. The J segment lost 5 bases and the V segment lost 4 bases, leaving 12 bases of the junction unmatched. Germline-derived CDR1 and CDR2 are KGHSH and LQKENI. This CDR3 reads CASSLGIQGARTGELFF. The CDR3 nucleotides are TGTGCCAGCTCACTTGGAATCCAGGGGGCGCGGACCGGGGAGCTGTTTTTT. Together with reference TRBV18 and TRBJ2-2, the CDR3 gives the full variable domain: NAGVMQNPRHLVRRRGQEARLRCSPMKGHSHVYWYRQLPEEGLKFMVYLQKENIIDESGMPKERFSAEFPKEGPSILRIQQVVRGDSAAYFCASSLGIQGARTGELFFGEGSRLTVL.

This clonotype was seen a handful of times. The genes are TRBV6-1 and TRBJ2-7; D is perhaps TRBD1 (6 bases). Germline values: CDR1 MNHNS, CDR2 SASEGT. Trimming took off 0 bases at V and 0 bases at J, with 6 bases between the two ends. The CDR3 totals 14 residues. As DNA, the CDR3 is TGTGCCAGCAGTGAAGCGGACAGCTCCTACGAGCAGTACTTC. Amino acids: CASSEADSSYEQYF.

This clonotype was seen at least ten times. The V call is TRBV2, the J call TRBJ2-5; D ambiguous. V was clipped by 0 bases and J by 5 bases, with 10 bases between them. The CDR3 is made up of 14 amino acids. Germline V gene sequence: CDR1 SNHLY, CDR2 FYNNEI. The CDR3 sequence is CASSEARTGETQYF. The CDR3 nucleotides read TGTGCCAGCAGTGAAGCTCGGACCGGGGAGACCCAGTACTTC.

This clonotype has ten or more counts. This chain links TRBV5-1 with TRBJ2-5; TRBD1 is a possible D gene (6 bases). Trimming cost V 3 bases and J 3 bases, with 15 bases left between them. This CDR3 comprises 15 residues. Germline V gene sequence: CDR1 SGHRS, CDR2 YFSETQ. CDR3 coding DNA: TGCGCCAGCAGCTACACAGGGCAACGAGAAGAGACCCAGTACTTC. As protein: CASSYTGQREETQYF.

Points on this clonotype: One end of the junction varies from germline; a read error may be responsible. CDR3 sequence: CTTSRDVGSSYNEQFF. The CDR3, as DNA: TGTACCACCAGCAGAGATGTGGGGAGCTCCTACAATGAGCAGTTCTTC. V is TRBV15 and J is TRBJ2-1; possible D gene TRBD2, 5 bases. The CDR3 totals 16 residues. Per germline, CDR1 LNHNV and CDR2 YYDKDF (reference sequence). The whole variable domain, remainder taken from reference TRBV15 and TRBJ2-1, is DAMVIQNPRYQVTQFGKPVTLSCSQTLNHNVMYWYQQKSSQAPKLLFHYYDKDFNNEADTPDNFQSRRPNTSFCFLDIRSPGLGDTAMYLCTTSRDVGSSYNEQFFGPGTRLTVL.

The CDR3 here is CASSYGGLASLYEQFF. The CDR3 nucleotides are TGTGCCAGCAGTTACGGGGGACTAGCGTCGCTCTATGAGCAGTTCTTC. The genes are TRBV6-5 and TRBJ2-1; 10 bases are shared with TRBD2. The CDR3 spans 16 residues. Germline V gives CDR1 MNHEY, CDR2 SVGAGI. Unmatched junction bases numbered 9, after V lost 2 bases and J lost 8 bases.

The rearrangement links TRBV7-2 to TRBJ2-7; no reliable D call. This CDR3 has 15 residues. Between the trimmed V and J ends, which lost 1 base and 6 bases, there was a span of 16 bases. The germline V gene encodes CDR1 SGHTA and CDR2 FQGNSA. CDR3 nucleotide sequence: TGTGCCAGCAGCTTAGAATGGCAGGTAGTAGGCGAGCAGTACTTC. It translates to CASSLEWQVVGEQYF.

This clonotype was seen more than once but under ten times. The chain employs TRBV5-4 and TRBJ2-3; a possible D gene is TRBD2 (5 bases). CDR3 length equals 15 residues. Germline V gives CDR1 SGHNT, CDR2 YYREEE (reference sequence). V gave up 2 bases and J gave up 0 bases, with 10 bases separating them. In DNA, the CDR3 is TGTGCCAGCAGCTTCGGGGTCTCGAGCACAGATACGCAGTATTTT. It encodes CASSFGVSSTDTQYF.

There are a few counts of this clonotype. The V call is TRBV6-5, the J call TRBJ2-1; a possible D gene is TRBD2 (7 bases). Trimming removed 7 bases at V and 0 bases at J, with 10 bases between. CDR3 length equals 14 residues. The germline V gene encodes CDR1 MNHEY and CDR2 SVGAGI. The CDR3 reads CASKGGNSYNEQFF. The CDR3 DNA is TGTGCCAGCAAGGGGGGGAACTCCTACAATGAGCAGTTCTTC.

The rearrangement links TRBV20-1 to TRBJ2-3; no clear D. V was cut by 7 bases and J by 2 bases, with 10 bases left in between. In germline, CDR1 is DFQATT, CDR2 SNEGSKA (reference sequence). The CDR3 sequence is 12 residues long. In DNA, the CDR3 is TGCAGTGTACACACTACCACAGATACGCAGTATTTT. Amino acid sequence: CSVHTTTDTQYF.